Listed below are T cell receptor beta chains from one sample, sequenced in a study of graft-versus-host responses after intestinal transplantation. The table came from immunoSEQ multiplex PCR; TCRdb's copy has only in-frame clones and leaves some out. This sample yields 11,000 to 15,000 clones, of which around 69% are seen a single time; approximately 7% belongs to the top ten. Sample: ileum tissue, taken 16 days after intestinal transplant. These receptor sequences come from a human patient who received an intestinal transplant, so some T cells may come from the graft donor. The CDR3 runs from the conserved cysteine through the conserved F or W. Fields, in order: V gene, D gene, clone size, J gene, CDR3 protein, CDR3 DNA. A D gene is named only where the DNA matches it firmly. The size entry is marked missing in some rows and otherwise reads once, few, many or a size class.

TRBV5-1	.	.	TRBJ1-2	CASSPGVGYGYTF	TGCGCCAGCAGCCCCGGGGTTGGCTATGGCTACACCTTC
TRBV25-1	TRBD1	.	TRBJ1-6	CASSGDSNNSPLHF	TGTGCCAGCAGTGGGGACAGTAATAATTCACCCCTCCACTTT
TRBV5-1	.	.	TRBJ1-3	CASSWGSGFIGNTIYF	TGCGCCAGCAGCTGGGGTTCGGGGTTTATAGGAAACACCATATATTTT
TRBV19	TRBD1	.	TRBJ2-3	CASSPGQGNTQYF	TGTGCCAGTAGTCCGGGACAGGGGAATACGCAGTATTTT
TRBV19	TRBD2	.	TRBJ2-1	CATGIIAGKQFF	TGTGCCACCGGCATCATAGCGGGAAAGCAGTTCTTC
TRBV29-1	.	.	TRBJ1-2	CSVVSLYGYTF	TGCAGCGTTGTTAGTCTATATGGCTACACCTTC
TRBV12-5	.	.	TRBJ1-1	CASGTGFGEAFF	TGTGCTAGTGGTACAGGGTTCGGTGAAGCTTTCTTT
TRBV5-1	TRBD1	.	TRBJ1-4	CASSLDGTGEVFEKLFF	TGCGCCAGCAGCTTGGACGGGACAGGGGAGGTTTTCGAAAAACTGTTTTTT
TRBV11-2	.	.	TRBJ2-7	CASSLDTWQGGEQYF	TGTGCCAGCAGCTTAGACACCTGGCAGGGGGGCGAGCAGTACTTC
TRBV7-7	TRBD1	.	TRBJ2-1	CASSLGQGPSNEQFF	TGTGCCAGCAGCTTGGGACAGGGCCCCTCAAATGAGCAGTTCTTC
TRBV7-9	TRBD2	.	TRBJ2-7	CASSRLAGSYEQYF	TGTGCCAGCAGCCGACTAGCGGGGTCCTACGAGCAGTACTTC
TRBV29-1	TRBD1	.	TRBJ2-5	CSVEDLGQTEETQYF	TGCAGCGTTGAAGACTTGGGACAGACCGAAGAGACCCAGTACTTC
TRBV2	.	.	TRBJ1-1	CASSDRGFLEAFF	TGTGCCAGCAGTGACAGGGGCTTCCTGGAAGCTTTCTTT
TRBV7-3	.	once	TRBJ1-2	CASSLNRDDGYTF	TGTGCCAGCAGCTTAAACAGGGACGATGGCTACACCTTC
TRBV4-2	.	.	TRBJ1-2	CASSQERNNHYGYTF	TGTGCCAGCAGCCAAGAACGAAACAACCACTATGGCTACACCTTC
TRBV5-1	TRBD1	.	TRBJ1-6	CASSFTGTGISYNSPLHF	TGCGCCAGCAGCTTTACCGGGACAGGGATTTCCTATAATTCACCCCTCCACTTT
TRBV19	TRBD1	.	TRBJ1-3	CARGGQGSSGNTIYF	TGTGCCAGAGGAGGACAGGGTTCATCTGGAAACACCATATATTTT
TRBV25-1	TRBD1	.	TRBJ2-7	CASSERGDRGQDEQYF	TGTGCCAGCAGTGAAAGGGGGGACAGGGGGCAAGACGAGCAGTACTTC
TRBV4-1	TRBD2	.	TRBJ2-1	CASSHTSGSYNEQFF	TGCGCCAGCAGCCACACTAGCGGTTCCTACAATGAGCAGTTCTTC
TRBV19	.	.	TRBJ2-1	CASSITGNEQFF	TGTGCCAGTAGTATCACAGGGAATGAGCAGTTCTTC
TRBV7-7	.	.	TRBJ1-2	CASSPPYGYTF	TGTGCCAGCAGCCCCCCTTATGGCTACACCTTC
TRBV6-1	TRBD1	.	TRBJ2-7	CASSRGTGRYEQYF	TGTGCCAGCAGCCGCGGGACAGGCCGCTACGAGCAGTACTTC
TRBV27	TRBD2	.	TRBJ2-3	CASSLTPSGRAADTQYF	TGTGCCAGCAGTCTAACTCCTAGCGGGAGGGCCGCAGATACGCAGTATTTT
TRBV25-1	TRBD1	.	TRBJ1-2	CASSERQGANYGYTF	TGTGCCAGCAGTGAAAGACAGGGGGCTAACTATGGCTACACCTTC
TRBV13	.	once	TRBJ2-7	CASSLYDNSYEQYF	TGTGCCAGCAGCTTATATGACAACTCCTACGAGCAGTACTTC
TRBV7-7	TRBD2	.	TRBJ2-7	CASSLGAGGYEQYF	TGTGCCAGCAGCTTAGGAGCGGGGGGCTACGAGCAGTACTTC
TRBV7-2	.	.	TRBJ1-6	CASSLTGGGSPLHF	TGTGCCAGCAGCTTAACGGGGGGTGGTTCACCCCTCCACTTT
TRBV4-3	TRBD1	medium-sized	TRBJ1-2	CASSPSMLGQGNGYTF	TGCGCCAGCAGCCCTTCCATGCTTGGACAGGGGAATGGCTACACCTTC
TRBV27	.	.	TRBJ1-1	CASSLYRVELNTEAFF	TGTGCCAGCAGTTTATATCGGGTAGAGCTGAACACTGAAGCTTTCTTT
TRBV19	TRBD1	few	TRBJ1-1	CATTGGTNTEAFF	TGTGCCACCACAGGGGGAACGAACACTGAAGCTTTCTTT
TRBV27	TRBD2	few	TRBJ2-6	CASSTLAGGPGANVLTF	TGTGCCAGCAGTACACTAGCGGGAGGGCCTGGGGCCAACGTCCTGACTTTC
TRBV5-1	.	.	TRBJ1-1	CASSPDGAPKNTEAFF	TGCGCCAGCAGCCCAGATGGGGCTCCGAAGAACACTGAAGCTTTCTTT
TRBV30	.	.	TRBJ1-3	CAWSGGGEGHRSGNTIYF	TGTGCCTGGAGTGGGGGAGGTGAGGGGCATCGCTCTGGAAACACCATATATTTT
TRBV15	.	.	TRBJ2-3	CATSRDRVGTQYF	TGTGCCACCAGCAGAGATCGGGTAGGCACGCAGTATTTT
TRBV4-3	.	.	TRBJ1-3	CASSQDLRGVGNTIYF	TGCGCCAGCAGCCAAGATCTTCGAGGAGTTGGAAACACCATATATTTT
TRBV10-3	TRBD1	.	TRBJ1-3	CAISRGTVSGNTIYF	TGTGCCATCAGTCGAGGGACAGTCTCTGGAAACACCATATATTTT
TRBV11-2	TRBD1	.	TRBJ1-2	CASSPGWTGISGYTF	TGTGCCAGCAGCCCGGGTTGGACAGGGATCAGCGGCTACACCTTC
TRBV28	TRBD1	.	TRBJ1-5	CASSFSRTGYWDQPQHF	TGTGCCAGCAGTTTTAGTCGGACAGGGTATTGGGATCAGCCCCAGCATTTT
TRBV5-4	.	once	TRBJ1-4	CASSLDSANEKLFF	TGTGCCAGCAGCTTGGACTCCGCTAATGAAAAACTGTTTTTT
TRBV6-6	.	.	TRBJ1-4	CASSYSTSPTNEKLFF	TGTGCCAGCAGTTACTCGACATCCCCAACTAATGAAAAACTGTTTTTT
TRBV19	TRBD2	.	TRBJ2-1	CASSLLVGTSGGFNEQFF	TGTGCCAGTAGTCTGTTGGTCGGGACTAGCGGGGGTTTTAATGAGCAGTTCTTC
TRBV30	TRBD1	.	TRBJ1-2	CAWSGQGKGGYTF	TGTGCCTGGAGTGGACAGGGGAAGGGAGGCTACACCTTC